One and the same sample provided the 5 T cell receptor beta chains below, sequenced in a study of blood T cell repertoires in COVID-19. TCRdb's table, derived via immunoSEQ multiplex PCR, lists solely in-frame clones and lacks some. The sample lists 180,000 or so clones, more than 75% occurring once. Sequencing was performed on peripheral blood. The receptors were gathered from a woman aged 45-59 years with active or convalescent COVID-19.

This chain links TRBV19 with TRBJ2-1; 7 bases map to TRBD2. Germline CDR1 and CDR2: LNHDA and SQIVND (reference sequence). The CDR3 has 13 residues. The V segment lost 6 bases and the J segment 6 bases; nucleotides outside the gene matches: 5. The CDR3: CASRSGTINEQFF. The CDR3 DNA is TGTGCCAGTAGATCCGGGACTATCAATGAGCAGTTCTTC.

This clone was recorded a few times. J is TRBJ2-5 and V is TRBV7-8, with 12 positions matching TRBD2. Germline CDR1 is SGHVS and CDR2 is FQNEAQ. The J segment lost 4 bases and the V segment lost 3 bases, leaving 6 bases of the junction unmatched. The CDR3 covers 16 residues. CDR3 sequence: CASSFGLAGGPETQYF. CDR3 coding DNA: TGTGCCAGCAGCTTTGGGCTAGCGGGAGGGCCAGAGACCCAGTACTTC.

In its sample, this clone was seen once. The same CDR3 also results from other DNA sequences found in this sample. The chain uses TRBV7-2 and TRBJ2-4, with 11 bases fitting TRBD2. Trimming removed 5 bases from V and 8 bases from J; junction bases left unmatched: 8. Germline V gene data show CDR1 as SGHTA and CDR2 as FQGNSA. The CDR3 consists of 15 residues. The CDR3 coding sequence is TGTGCCAGCAGCCCTACGACTAGCGGGGTTGACATTCAGTACTTC. This sequence encodes CASSPTTSGVDIQYF. The full variable domain, rest sourced from reference TRBV7-2 and TRBJ2-4, is GAGVSQSPSNKVTEKGKDVELRCDPISGHTALYWYRQSLGQGLEFLIYFQGNSAPDKSGLPSDRFSAERTGGSVSTLTIQRTQQEDSAVYLCASSPTTSGVDIQYFGAGTRLSVL.

The V and J genes are TRBV7-8 and TRBJ2-7; TRBD2 aligns across 11 bases. Germline values: CDR1 SGHVS, CDR2 FQNEAQ. This CDR3 has 20 residues. With 5 bases clipped from V and 0 bases from J, the junction kept 18 bases outside the gene matches. CDR3 nucleotide sequence: TGTGCCAGCAGCGGTGGGCGACCACTAGCGGGGGCCGCTAGCTCCTACGAGCAGTACTTC. Its protein product is CASSGGRPLAGAASSYEQYF.

This clone was counted a single time. This chain joins TRBV20-1 and TRBJ2-7; 9 nucleotides match TRBD2. The CDR3 covers 15 residues. Trimming took 3 bases from V and 0 from J; bases not matched to a gene: 6. The germline CDR1 and CDR2 sequences are DFQATT and SNEGSKA (reference sequence). The CDR3 region is CSASRAGGSSYEQYF. The CDR3 DNA is TGCAGTGCTAGTAGGGCGGGAGGGAGCTCCTACGAGCAGTACTTC.